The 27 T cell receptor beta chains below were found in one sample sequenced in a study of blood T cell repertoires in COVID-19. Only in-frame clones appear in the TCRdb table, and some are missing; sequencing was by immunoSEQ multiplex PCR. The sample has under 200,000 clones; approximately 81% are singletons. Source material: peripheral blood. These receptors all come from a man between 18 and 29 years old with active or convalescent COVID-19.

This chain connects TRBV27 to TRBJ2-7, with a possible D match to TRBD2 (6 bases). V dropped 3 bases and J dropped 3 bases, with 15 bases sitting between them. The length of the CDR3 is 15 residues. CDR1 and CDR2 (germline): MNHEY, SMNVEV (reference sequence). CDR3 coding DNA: TGTGCCAGCAGTTTGAAGATGCGGGGCGTCTACGAGCAGTACTTC. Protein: CASSLKMRGVYEQYF.

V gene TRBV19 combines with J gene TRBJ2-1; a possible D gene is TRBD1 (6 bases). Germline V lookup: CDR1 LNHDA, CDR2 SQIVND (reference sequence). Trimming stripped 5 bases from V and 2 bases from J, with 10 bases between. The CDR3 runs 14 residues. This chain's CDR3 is CASSPQGTYNEQFF. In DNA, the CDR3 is TGTGCCAGTAGTCCGCAGGGGACCTACAATGAGCAGTTCTTC. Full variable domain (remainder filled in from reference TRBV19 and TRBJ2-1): DGGITQSPKYLFRKEGQNVTLSCEQNLNHDAMYWYRQDPGQGLRLIYYSQIVNDFQKGDIAEGYSVSREKKESFPLTVTSAQKNPTAFYLCASSPQGTYNEQFFGPGTRLTVL.

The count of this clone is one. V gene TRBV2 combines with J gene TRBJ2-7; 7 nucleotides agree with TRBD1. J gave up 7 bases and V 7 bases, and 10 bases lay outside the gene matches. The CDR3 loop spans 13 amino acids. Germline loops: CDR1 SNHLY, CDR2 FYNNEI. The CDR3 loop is CASIGTERMEQYF. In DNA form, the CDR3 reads TGTGCCAGCATAGGGACAGAGAGGATGGAGCAGTACTTC.

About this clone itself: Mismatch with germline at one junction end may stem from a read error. Here the CDR3 reads CAISESIPPKIF. The CDR3 DNA follows: TGTGCCATCAGTGAGTCGATTCCCCCTAAGATCTTC. The V call is TRBV10-3, the J call TRBJ2-1; D uncertain. The length of the CDR3 is 12 residues. CDR1 ENHRY and CDR2 SYGVKD come from the germline V gene.

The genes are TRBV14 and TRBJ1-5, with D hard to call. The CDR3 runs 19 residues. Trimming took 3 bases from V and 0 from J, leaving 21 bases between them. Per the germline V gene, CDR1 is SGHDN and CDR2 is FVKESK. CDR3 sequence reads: CASSHCSYHWAFSNQPQHF. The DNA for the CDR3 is TGTGCCAGCAGCCATTGCAGCTACCACTGGGCCTTTAGCAATCAGCCCCAGCATTTT.

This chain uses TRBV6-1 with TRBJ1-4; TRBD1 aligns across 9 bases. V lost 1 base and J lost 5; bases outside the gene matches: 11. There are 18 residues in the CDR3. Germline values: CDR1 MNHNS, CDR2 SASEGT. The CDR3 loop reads CASSEVMADRGPNEKLFF. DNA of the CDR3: TGTGCCAGCAGTGAAGTCATGGCGGACAGGGGACCCAATGAAAAACTGTTTTTT.

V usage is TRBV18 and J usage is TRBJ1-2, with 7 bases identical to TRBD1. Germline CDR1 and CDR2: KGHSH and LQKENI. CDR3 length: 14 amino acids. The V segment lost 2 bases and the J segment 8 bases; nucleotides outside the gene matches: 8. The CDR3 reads CASSPMDRPEGYTF. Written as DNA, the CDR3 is TGTGCCAGCTCACCAATGGACAGGCCGGAGGGCTACACCTTC.

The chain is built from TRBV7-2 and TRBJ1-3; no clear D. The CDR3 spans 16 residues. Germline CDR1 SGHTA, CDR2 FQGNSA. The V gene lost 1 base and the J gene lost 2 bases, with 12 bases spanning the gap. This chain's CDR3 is CASSLGSPATGNTIYF. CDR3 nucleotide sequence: TGTGCCAGCAGCTTAGGCAGTCCAGCGACTGGAAACACCATATATTTT.

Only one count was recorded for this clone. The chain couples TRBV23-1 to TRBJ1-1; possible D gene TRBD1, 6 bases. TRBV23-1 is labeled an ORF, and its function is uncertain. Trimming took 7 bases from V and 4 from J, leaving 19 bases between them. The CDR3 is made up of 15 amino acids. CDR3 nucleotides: TGCGCCAGCATCCCAGGGGTCCTTTCCGGCACTGAAGCTTTCTTT. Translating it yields CASIPGVLSGTEAFF.

The CDR3 sequence: CASRPGGTSEQYF. CDR3 coding DNA: TGTGCCAGCAGGCCTGGGGGGACGAGCGAGCAGTACTTC. The chain combines TRBV7-2 with TRBJ2-7; possible D gene TRBD2, 6 bases. V was clipped by 6 bases and J by 6 bases, with 15 bases between them. This CDR3 region has 13 residues. The germline gives CDR1 SGHTA, CDR2 FQGNSA.

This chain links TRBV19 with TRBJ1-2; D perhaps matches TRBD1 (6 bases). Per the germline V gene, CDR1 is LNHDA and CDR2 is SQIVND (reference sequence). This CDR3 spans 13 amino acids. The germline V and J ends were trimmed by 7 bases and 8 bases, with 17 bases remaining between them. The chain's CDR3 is CASNPDRMRGYTF. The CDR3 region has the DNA TGTGCCAGTAATCCAGACAGGATGAGGGGCTACACCTTC.

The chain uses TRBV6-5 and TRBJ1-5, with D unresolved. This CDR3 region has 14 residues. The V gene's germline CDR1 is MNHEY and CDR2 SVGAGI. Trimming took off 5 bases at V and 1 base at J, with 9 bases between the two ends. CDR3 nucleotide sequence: TGTGCCAGCAGTACACAGCCGAGCAATCAGCCCCAGCATTTT. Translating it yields CASSTQPSNQPQHF.

CDR3 sequence (DNA): TGTGCCAGCAGCTTCCGTTACACAGATACGCAGTATTTT. The encoded protein is CASSFRYTDTQYF. The gene calls are TRBV11-2 and TRBJ2-3, with D uncertain. The germline V gene has CDR1 SGHAT and CDR2 FQNNGV. This CDR3 has 13 amino acids. The V gene lost 3 bases and the J gene lost 2 bases, with 6 bases spanning the gap.

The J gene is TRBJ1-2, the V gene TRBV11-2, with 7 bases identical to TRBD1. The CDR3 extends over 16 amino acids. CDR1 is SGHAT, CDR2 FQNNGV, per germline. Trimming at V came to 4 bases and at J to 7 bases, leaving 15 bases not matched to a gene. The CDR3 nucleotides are TGTGCCAGCAGCTCGTGGGAAGGGGGCGCGGTAGGTGGCTACACCTTC. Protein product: CASSSWEGGAVGGYTF. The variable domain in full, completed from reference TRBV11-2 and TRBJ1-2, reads EAGVAQSPRYKIIEKRQSVAFWCNPISGHATLYWYQQILGQGPKLLIQFQNNGVVDDSQLPKDRFSAERLKGVDSTLKIQPAKLEDSAVYLCASSSWEGGAVGGYTFGSGTRLTVV.

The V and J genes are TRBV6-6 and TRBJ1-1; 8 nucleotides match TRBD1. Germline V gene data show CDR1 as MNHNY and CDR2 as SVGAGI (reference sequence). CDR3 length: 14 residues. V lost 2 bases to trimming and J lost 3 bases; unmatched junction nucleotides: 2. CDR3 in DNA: TGTGCCAGCAGTTACCCGACAGGGGACACTGAAGCTTTCTTT. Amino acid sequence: CASSYPTGDTEAFF.

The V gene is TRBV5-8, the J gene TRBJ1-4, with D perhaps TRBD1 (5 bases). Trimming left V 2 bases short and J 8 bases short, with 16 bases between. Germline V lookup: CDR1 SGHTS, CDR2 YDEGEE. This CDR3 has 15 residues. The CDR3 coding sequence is TGTGCCAGCAGCTTTAGAGGGGCCGGAGGGGAAAAACTGTTTTTT. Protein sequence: CASSFRGAGGEKLFF.

Here the CDR3 DNA reads TGTGCCATCAGACCCGGGACAACGACACTGAACACTGAAGCTTTCTTT. This sequence encodes CAIRPGTTTLNTEAFF. The chain is built from TRBV10-3 and TRBJ1-1; D possibly corresponds to TRBD1 (6 bases). The V gene's germline CDR1 is ENHRY and CDR2 SYGVKD. This CDR3 spans 16 amino acids. The V end lost 6 bases, the J end lost 0 bases, and 17 bases lay between the germline ends.

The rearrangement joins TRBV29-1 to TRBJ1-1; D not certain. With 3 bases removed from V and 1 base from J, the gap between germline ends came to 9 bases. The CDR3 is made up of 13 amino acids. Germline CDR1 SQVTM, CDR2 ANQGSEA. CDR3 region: CSVDWQENTEAFF. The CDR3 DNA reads TGCAGCGTTGACTGGCAGGAGAACACTGAAGCTTTCTTT.

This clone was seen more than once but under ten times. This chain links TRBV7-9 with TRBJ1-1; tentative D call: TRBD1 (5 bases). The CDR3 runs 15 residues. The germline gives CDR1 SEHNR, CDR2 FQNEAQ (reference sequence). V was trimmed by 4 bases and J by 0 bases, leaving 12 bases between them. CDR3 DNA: TGTGCCAGCAGCTACTACAGGAACATGAACACTGAAGCTTTCTTT. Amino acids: CASSYYRNMNTEAFF.

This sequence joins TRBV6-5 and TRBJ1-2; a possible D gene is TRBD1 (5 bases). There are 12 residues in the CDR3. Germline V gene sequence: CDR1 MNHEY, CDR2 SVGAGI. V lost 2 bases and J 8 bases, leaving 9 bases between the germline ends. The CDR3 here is CASSYPGKGYTF. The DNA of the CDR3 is TGTGCCAGCAGTTACCCAGGGAAAGGCTACACCTTC.

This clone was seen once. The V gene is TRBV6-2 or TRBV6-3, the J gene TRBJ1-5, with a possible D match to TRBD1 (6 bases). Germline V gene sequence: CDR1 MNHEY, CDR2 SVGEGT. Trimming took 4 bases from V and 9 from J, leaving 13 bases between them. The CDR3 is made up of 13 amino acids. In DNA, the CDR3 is TGTGCCAGCAGTTCCCCCAGGGGTATGCCCCAGCATTTT. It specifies CASSSPRGMPQHF.

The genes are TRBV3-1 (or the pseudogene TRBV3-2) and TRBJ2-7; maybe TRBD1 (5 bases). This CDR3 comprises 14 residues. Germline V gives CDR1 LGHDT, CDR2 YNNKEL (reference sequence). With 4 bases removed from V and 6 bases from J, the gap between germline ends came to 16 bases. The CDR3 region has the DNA TGTGCCAGCAGCCGCGGACACGGTTTGGGCGAGCAGTACTTC. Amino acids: CASSRGHGLGEQYF.

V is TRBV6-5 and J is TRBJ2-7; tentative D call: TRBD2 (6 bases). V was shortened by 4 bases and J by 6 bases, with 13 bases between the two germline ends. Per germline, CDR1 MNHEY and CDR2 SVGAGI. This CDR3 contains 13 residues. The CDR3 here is CASSWGPGGEQYF. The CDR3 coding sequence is TGTGCCAGCAGTTGGGGACCCGGGGGCGAGCAGTACTTC.

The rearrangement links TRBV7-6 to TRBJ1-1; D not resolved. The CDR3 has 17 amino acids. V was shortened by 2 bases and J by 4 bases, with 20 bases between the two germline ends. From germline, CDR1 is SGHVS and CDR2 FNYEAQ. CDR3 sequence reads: CASSLNPLWELSTEAFF. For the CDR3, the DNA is TGTGCCAGCAGCTTAAACCCCCTATGGGAGTTGAGCACTGAAGCTTTCTTT. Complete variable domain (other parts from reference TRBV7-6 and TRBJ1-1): GAGVSQSPRYKVTKRGQDVALRCDPISGHVSLYWYRQALGQGPEFLTYFNYEAQQDKSGLPNDRFSAERPEGSISTLTIQRTEQRDSAMYRCASSLNPLWELSTEAFFGQGTRLTVV.

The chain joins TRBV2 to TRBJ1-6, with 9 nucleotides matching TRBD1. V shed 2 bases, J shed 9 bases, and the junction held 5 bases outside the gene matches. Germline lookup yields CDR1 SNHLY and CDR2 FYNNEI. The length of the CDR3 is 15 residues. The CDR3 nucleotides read TGTGCCAGCAGTGAAAGCTACAGGGGGCTTTCACCCCTCCACTTT. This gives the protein CASSESYRGLSPLHF.

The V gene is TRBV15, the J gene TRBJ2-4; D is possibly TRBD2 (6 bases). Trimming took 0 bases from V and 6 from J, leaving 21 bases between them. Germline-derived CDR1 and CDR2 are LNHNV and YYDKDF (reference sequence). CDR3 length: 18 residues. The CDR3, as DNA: TGTGCCACCAGCAGAGATCAGGCTAGCGCCCAACTCTTAAACATTCAGTACTTC. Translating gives CATSRDQASAQLLNIQYF.

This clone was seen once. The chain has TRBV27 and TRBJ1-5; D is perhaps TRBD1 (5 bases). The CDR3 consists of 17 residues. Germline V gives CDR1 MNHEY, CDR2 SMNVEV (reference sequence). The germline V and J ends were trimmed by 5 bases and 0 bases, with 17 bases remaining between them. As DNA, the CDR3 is TGTGCCAGCAGTCCTTACAGGCGACAGCATAGCAATCAGCCCCAGCATTTT. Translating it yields CASSPYRRQHSNQPQHF.